What follows describes a single TCR beta chain. As yet, its antigen is unknown. The assay was immunoSEQ multiplex PCR, and TCRdb's table has in-frame clones only and misses some. Of around 150,000 clones in the sample, under 95% were seen once. This record belongs to a study of T cell responses to AZD1222 COVID-19 vaccine. General observations from the study: Without day 14 samples, only post-peak T cell repertoires were studied. Of spike-specific TCRs, nearly half reportedly target regions left unmutated in variants. It should be noted that donors were predominantly white British and more often female, and clonal diversity was possibly underestimated.

The sequence was collected from an adult who received the AZD1222 COVID-19 vaccine. The specimen was peripheral blood, collected 28 days after the second AZD1222 dose.

The CDR3, as DNA: TGCGCCAGCAGGACAGGTTGGAGTAACAATGAGCAGTTCTTC. Translating gives CASRTGWSNNEQFF. This chain links TRBV4-1 with TRBJ2-1; TRBD1 is a possible D gene (6 bases). V lost 6 bases and J 5 bases, leaving 14 bases between the germline ends. Germline lookup yields CDR1 MGHRA and CDR2 YSYEKL. This CDR3 spans 14 amino acids.